A single TCR beta chain is shown here with its context. These data belong to a study of blood T cell repertoires in COVID-19. Across the study: The United States, Italy and Spain supplied acute and convalescent COVID-19 samples. Sources were T cells, B-cell-depleted T cells, or PBMCs; the material itself was cDNA or gDNA.

The study drew participants aged about 18 to 89 years from 20 to 30 US areas. Two negative PCRs, clearance, or symptom resolution had been documented for recovered Cohort 3 donors. Profiling relied on immunoSEQ multiplex PCR, and the TCRdb table lists in-frame clones only, not all of them. In the table there are roughly 250,000 clones, roughly nine tenths of which are singletons. The trim removed 1 base at V and 5 bases at J, leaving 5 bases unmatched. This CDR3 spans 16 amino acids. Germline loops: CDR1 SGHVS, CDR2 FNYEAQ. This TCR was recovered from a woman under 30 who had recovered from COVID-19. Sequencing input: PBMCs or T cells enriched from blood (not recorded which). The rearrangement joins TRBV7-6 to TRBJ2-4; TRBD1 aligns across 10 bases. Here the CDR3 DNA reads TGTGCCAGCAGCTTAGAAACGACAGGGGGCCAAAACATTCAGTACTTC. It translates to CASSLETTGGQNIQYF.